A single TCR beta chain is shown here with its context. Original data processing: From reference gene primer amplification, estimates of nucleated cell counts were derived. Produced via immunoSEQ multiplex PCR; TCRdb's table is partial and in-frame only. Clone size and V and J calls were adopted from that table, with D and trimming inferred from the DNA. The sample has about 250,000 clones, approximately 90% seen once. This sample is part of a study of blood T cell repertoires in COVID-19. Background on the study: From the United States, Italy and Spain came samples of acute and convalescent COVID-19. Sources were T cells, B-cell-depleted T cells, or PBMCs; the material itself was cDNA or gDNA.

Germline-derived CDR1 and CDR2 are DFQATT and SNEGSKA (reference sequence). This CDR3 is built from 11 residues. With 5 bases removed from V and 6 bases from J, the gap between germline ends came to 9 bases. This TCR derives from a man between 18 and 29 years old with active or convalescent COVID-19. Sequenced sample: peripheral blood. The chain recombines TRBV20-1 with TRBJ2-3; D not certain. This CDR3 reads CSADSFDTQYF. CDR3 nucleotide sequence: TGCAGTGCTGACTCGTTCGATACGCAGTATTTT.